A selection of T cell receptor beta chains follows, all from one sample in a study of metastatic and nonmetastatic thyroid tumors. TCRdb redid the clone calls on the PCR reads using MiXCR. Among 60,000 to 85,000 clones listed, roughly 18% were seen once. Sequencing was carried out using blood. These receptors originate from a female donor with papillary thyroid cancer or a benign thyroid nodule (not recorded which). Some clones in this sample may be carry-over from other donors' samples. CDR3s include the opening cysteine and the closing phenylalanine or tryptophan. The order of the fields is V gene, D gene, clone size, J gene, CDR3 DNA, CDR3 protein. A D gene is named only where the DNA matches it firmly. Size is omitted from some rows. Given values are once, few, many or a class for expanded clones.

>TRBV7-2|TRBD2|many|TRBJ2-1
TGTGCCAGCAGCCCTAGCGGATCCAACAATGAGCAGTTCTTC
CASSPSGSNNEQFF
>TRBV11-2|TRBD2|many|TRBJ2-7
TGTGCCAGCAGCTCTTCGGGACTAGCGGGGGCCGGGCAGTACTTC
CASSSSGLAGAGQYF
>TRBV28|-|few|TRBJ1-3
TGTGCCAGCAGTTCTGGGGGGAGTGGAAACACCATATATTTT
CASSSGGSGNTIYF
>TRBV6-1|-|many|TRBJ2-1
TGTGCCAGCAGTCAGCGGACTGGCGACTACAATGAGCAGTTCTTC
CASSQRTGDYNEQFF
>TRBV11-2|TRBD1|-|TRBJ2-1
TGTGCCAGCAGCCGGGACAGGGCCCTCTACAATGAGCAGTTCTTC
CASSRDRALYNEQFF
>TRBV6-1|TRBD2|-|TRBJ2-7
TGTGCCAGCAGTGCCCCCTCTAGCGGCAAACTCGAGCAGTACTTC
CASSAPSSGKLEQYF
>TRBV5-1|-|many|TRBJ1-6
TGCGCCAGCAGCCCGGGATTTTCGGACGGGAATAATTCACCCCTCCACTTT
CASSPGFSDGNNSPLHF
>TRBV20-1|TRBD2|-|TRBJ2-5
TGCAGTGCTAGCCTCAGGGGACTAGAATCGGCTGAGTCCCAGTGCTTC
CSASLRGLESAESQCF
>TRBV7-3|TRBD1|-|TRBJ2-1
TGTGCCAGCAGCCCAGGGGGCGCCTTTAGGAATGAGCAGTTCTTC
CASSPGGAFRNEQFF
>TRBV7-9|-|many|TRBJ2-5
TGTGCCAGCAGCTACCAAGAGACCCAGTACTTC
CASSYQETQYF
>TRBV20-1|TRBD1|-|TRBJ1-2
TGCAGTGCTCCAATAAACGGCGGACAGGGGAAGTGGGGCTACACCTTC
CSAPINGGQGKWGYTF
>TRBV30|TRBD1|many|TRBJ1-4
TGTGCCTGGAGTGTCGGGACAGCAACTAATGAAAAACTGTTTTTT
CAWSVGTATNEKLFF
>TRBV19|-|many|TRBJ2-7
TGTGCCAGTAGTGATCATCGGTCATCCGAGCAGTACTTC
CASSDHRSSEQYF
>TRBV5-6|-|many|TRBJ1-1
TGTGCCAGCAGCCCCCTGGGGACGTCGCAGGCTTTCTTT
CASSPLGTSQAFF
>TRBV29-1|TRBD1|many|TRBJ1-1
TGCAGCGTTGCCTACGGGACAGGAGGGACTGAAGCTTTCTTT
CSVAYGTGGTEAFF
>TRBV6-1|TRBD1|many|TRBJ1-6
TGTGCCAGCAGTGAATGGGCAGGGGGGTCACCCCTCCACTTT
CASSEWAGGSPLHF
>TRBV19|-|few|TRBJ2-1
TGTGCCAGTAGGCCATTATGGAACAATGAGCAGTTCTTC
CASRPLWNNEQFF
>TRBV19|-|many|TRBJ2-3
TGTGCCAGTAGTACAGCCCCAGGGGGGATCACAGATACGCAGTATTTT
CASSTAPGGITDTQYF
>TRBV19|-|many|TRBJ2-3
TGTGCCAGTAAGAGAACCTTGTTTAGCACAGATACGCAGTATTTT
CASKRTLFSTDTQYF
>TRBV7-8|TRBD1|-|TRBJ2-7
TGTGCCAGCAGCCCCCGGGACAGGGGCGGCGAGCAGTACTTC
CASSPRDRGGEQYF
>TRBV19|TRBD1|few|TRBJ1-5
TGTGCCAGTAGTATCACAGGGGGGAATCAGCCCCAGCATTTT
CASSITGGNQPQHF
>TRBV2|-|many|TRBJ1-1
TGTGCCAGCAGTGTTTCGGGTGGGAACACTGAAGCTTTCTTT
CASSVSGGNTEAFF
>TRBV6-1|-|many|TRBJ1-3
TGTGCCAGCATTCAGATGGTGGAGAGCTCTGGAAACACCATATATTTT
CASIQMVESSGNTIYF
>TRBV19|TRBD2|-|TRBJ2-1
TGTGCCAGTAGTCCGACTAGCGGGAGCTCCTACAATGAGCAGTTCTTC
CASSPTSGSSYNEQFF
>TRBV6-1|-|many|TRBJ1-5
TGTGCCAGCAGTGATACTTTCGGGGCGAGCAATCAGCCCCAGCATTTT
CASSDTFGASNQPQHF
>TRBV6-5|TRBD1|-|TRBJ1-1
TGTGCCAGCAGAACCATCCGACAGGGGACCAACCCCTTTGGAGCTTTCTTT
CASRTIRQGTNPFGAFF
>TRBV20-1|TRBD1|many|TRBJ2-7
TGCAGTGCTGTCTGGATGGGACAGGGAGGTTACGAGCAGTACTTC
CSAVWMGQGGYEQYF
>TRBV11-2|-|many|TRBJ2-7
TGTGCCAGCAGCTTAGGACCCAACGAGCAGTACTTC
CASSLGPNEQYF
>TRBV5-1|-|-|TRBJ1-6
TGCGCCAGCAGCTTGAGTGGAGGGGACCGTTCACCCCTCCACTTT
CASSLSGGDRSPLHF
>TRBV6-1|-|many|TRBJ2-2
TGTGCCAGTTCGAGAGAGACAAATTCGAACACCGGGGAGCTGTTTTTT
CASSRETNSNTGELFF
>TRBV20-1|TRBD2|-|TRBJ2-1
TGCAGTGCTAGAGCCAGTCTAGCGGGATTATACAATGAGCAGTTCTTC
CSARASLAGLYNEQFF
>TRBV6-1|-|many|TRBJ1-4
TGTGCCAGCAGCCCGACAGTAGCTGCAACCAATGAAAAACTGTTTTTT
CASSPTVAATNEKLFF
>TRBV20-1|-|once|TRBJ2-1
TGCAGTGCTACCCCTTTGATGGGACTGAACGACAATGAGCAGTTCTTC
CSATPLMGLNDNEQFF
>TRBV24-1|-|-|TRBJ2-3
TGTGCCACCAGTGATACCTGCGTGCAGGAGGAGTTTCTGGCAGATACGCAGTATTTT
CATSDTCVQEEFLADTQYF
>TRBV2|TRBD1|many|TRBJ2-7
TGTGCCAGCACCACAGGACAGGGCGGGTACGAGCAGTACTTC
CASTTGQGGYEQYF
>TRBV7-8|-|many|TRBJ1-6
TGTGCCAGCAGCTTACAGGGGTATAATTCACCCCTCCACTTT
CASSLQGYNSPLHF